A single sample gave rise to the 18 T cell receptor beta chains below, sequenced in a study of identical twins. A single record per CDR3 protein comes from TCRdb applying MiXCR to the 5' RACE reads. Of about 1.7 million distinct CDR3 sequences in the sample, under 35% are singletons; the top ten hold roughly 0.3%. Sample: cord blood. Receptors originate from a newborn girl in good health.

A remark on this clonotype: It may be a read error: a sequence one base away is much more abundant. This chain connects TRBV5-1 to TRBJ2-1, with D perhaps TRBD2 (6 bases). The last part of the DNA fits TRBJ2-7 better; the J call may be wrong. The germline CDR1 and CDR2 sequences are SGHRS and YFSETQ. This CDR3 spans 14 amino acids. CDR3 residues: CASSWEVSYNEQYF. CDR3 bases: TGCGCCAGCAGCTGGGAGGTCTCCTACAATGAGCAGTACTTC.

This chain joins TRBV5-1 and TRBJ1-3; D uncertain. Germline V CDR1 and CDR2: SGHRS, YFSETQ. The CDR3 is 13 amino acids. V dropped 0 bases and J dropped 4 bases, with 5 bases sitting between them. The CDR3 bases are TGCGCCAGCAGCTTGGCCCTCGGAAACACCATATATTTT. It specifies CASSLALGNTIYF.

The rearrangement links TRBV28 to TRBJ2-7, with D tentatively TRBD2 (6 bases). CDR3 size: 13 residues. Germline assignment: CDR1 MDHEN and CDR2 SYDVKM. The CDR3 sequence: CAESSAPSYEQYF. The CDR3 DNA is TGTGCTGAATCTAGCGCCCCCTCCTACGAGCAGTACTTC.

In its sample, this clonotype was seen many times. CDR3 DNA: TGCAGTGCTAGGGGCTACTACGAGCAGTACTTC. Residues: CSARGYYEQYF. V gene TRBV20-1 combines with J gene TRBJ2-7; no reliable D call. The CDR3 contains 11 residues. V was clipped by 3 bases and J by 3 bases, with 6 bases between them. In germline, CDR1 is DFQATT, CDR2 SNEGSKA (reference sequence).

The chain joins TRBV4-1 to TRBJ1-5; D gene unclear. Trimming removed 1 base from V and 4 bases from J, with 8 bases in between. Germline V gene sequence: CDR1 MGHRA, CDR2 YSYEKL. The CDR3 is 14 residues long. The CDR3 coding sequence is TGCGCCAGCAGCCAAGTGGCCATTAATCAGCCCCAGCATTTT. Its translation: CASSQVAINQPQHF.

This chain uses TRBV20-1 with TRBJ2-1; D unresolved. The J call could be wrong; TRBJ2-7 is a better fit for the DNA end. Germline V gene sequence: CDR1 DFQATT, CDR2 SNEGSKA (reference sequence). This CDR3 comprises 11 residues. CDR3 in amino acids: CSARSHNEQYF. DNA for the CDR3: TGCAGTGCTAGGTCGCACAATGAGCAGTACTTC.

This chain connects TRBV10-1 to TRBJ2-3; D possibly corresponds to TRBD2 (6 bases). V dropped 9 bases and J dropped 2 bases, with 15 bases sitting between them. Germline CDR1 is WNHNN and CDR2 is SYGVQD (reference sequence). The CDR3 covers 14 residues. The CDR3 DNA sequence: TGCGCCAGTGAAAGGGGACTGTTCACAGATACGCAGTATTTT. This translates into CASERGLFTDTQYF.

On this clonotype: One end of the junction varies from germline; a read error may be responsible. This chain links TRBV3-1 with TRBJ1-1; a weak D match, TRBD1 (6 bases). The CDR3 has 14 residues. From germline, CDR1 is LGHDT and CDR2 YNNKEL (reference sequence). Here the CDR3 reads CASSEDRINTEAFF. For the CDR3, the DNA is TGTGCCAGCAGCGAAGACAGGATTAACACTGAAGCTTTCTTT.

V gene TRBV27 combines with J gene TRBJ2-1; D is perhaps TRBD1 (5 bases). V gave up 3 bases and J gave up 8 bases, with 8 bases separating them. The V gene's germline CDR1 is MNHEY and CDR2 SMNVEV (reference sequence). The CDR3 contains 12 residues. CDR3 bases: TGTGCCAGCAGTTTTGCAGGGTATGAGCAGTTCTTC. Encoded protein: CASSFAGYEQFF.

This clonotype was seen only a few times. The CDR3 nucleotides are TGTGCCAGCAGTGAATATTCCGGGGCCGGCTATGGCTACACCTTC. Translated: CASSEYSGAGYGYTF. The gene calls are TRBV25-1 and TRBJ1-2, with D possibly TRBD1 on 5 matching bases. CDR1 MGHDK and CDR2 SYGVNS come from the germline V gene. Trimming pared 0 bases from V and 4 bases from J, leaving 12 bases between. CDR3 length: 15 amino acids.

The CDR3: CASRPNWGTQETQYF. CDR3 nucleotides: TGCGCCAGCAGACCAAATTGGGGAACCCAAGAGACCCAGTACTTC. The chain links TRBV4-1 to TRBJ2-5; no clear D gene. V was cut by 6 bases and J by 1 base, with 15 bases left in between. The CDR3 is 15 residues long. CDR1 and CDR2 from the germline V gene are MGHRA and YSYEKL.

This clonotype was seen only a few times. The chain is built from TRBV10-2 and TRBJ1-1; D perhaps matches TRBD1 (5 bases). The V end was cut by 3 bases, the J end by 0 bases, with 8 bases between. CDR3 length: 14 residues. Germline-derived CDR1 and CDR2 are WSHSY and SAAADI. Written as DNA, the CDR3 is TGCGCCAGCAGTGAAGCGACAGTGAACACTGAAGCTTTCTTT. Translating gives CASSEATVNTEAFF.

The J gene is TRBJ2-7, the V gene TRBV28, with 7 positions matching TRBD1. The V and J ends lost 0 bases and 4 bases, in that order; junction bases with no gene match: 3. The CDR3 has 14 residues. Germline CDR1 MDHEN, CDR2 SYDVKM. The CDR3: CASSLWRQGYEQYF. As DNA, the CDR3 is TGTGCCAGCAGTTTATGGAGACAGGGTTACGAGCAGTACTTC.

This clonotype was counted a few times. The rearrangement uses TRBV10-3 and TRBJ2-6; 10 bases match TRBD2. Looked up from germline, CDR1 is ENHRY and CDR2 is SYGVKD. V trimming: 11 bases; J trimming: 1 base; junction bases outside the gene matches: 11. This CDR3 spans 17 amino acids. The CDR3 bases are TGTGCCGTCGGCGGGACTAGCGTCCTATCTGGGGCCAACGTCCTGACTTTC. This encodes CAVGGTSVLSGANVLTF.

Only a few counts were recorded for this clonotype. The chain uses TRBV28 and TRBJ2-1, with TRBD2 as a possible D gene (6 bases). Germline V CDR1 and CDR2: MDHEN, SYDVKM. The CDR3 sequence is 14 residues long. Between the trimmed V and J ends, which lost 2 bases and 9 bases, there was a span of 14 bases. The CDR3 DNA follows: TGTGCCAGCAGTTTAGCGGGACCGGTAATTGAGCAGTTCTTC. Amino acid sequence: CASSLAGPVIEQFF.

This clonotype was found many times. The rearrangement joins TRBV2 to TRBJ2-7, with TRBD1 matching over 8 bases. The CDR3 has 13 residues. J lost 0 bases, V lost 7 bases, and 2 bases had no gene match. Germline CDR1 reads SNHLY; CDR2 reads FYNNEI. The CDR3 DNA reads as TGTGCCAGCACCGGACAGGGCTCCTACGAGCAGTACTTC. Amino acid sequence: CASTGQGSYEQYF.

The genes are TRBV28 and TRBJ1-1; a weak D match, TRBD1 (5 bases). The CDR3 runs 18 residues. CDR1 is MDHEN and CDR2 is SYDVKM in the germline V gene. V lost 4 bases, J lost 0 bases, and 21 bases lay in between. CDR3 nucleotide sequence: TGTGCCAGCAGTTCGTCCCCCTCAGGGTCAGTAATGAACACTGAAGCTTTCTTT. Translating it yields CASSSSPSGSVMNTEAFF.

Regarding this clonotype: A read error may produce the germline difference seen at one junction end. DNA of the CDR3: TGTGCCAGGAGTATTCGGGTGAGACAGGGGCGCTACGAGCAGTACTTC. This gives the protein CARSIRVRQGRYEQYF. The rearrangement joins TRBV19 to TRBJ2-5; 8 bases fit TRBD1. The DNA end favors TRBJ2-7, so the J call may be wrong. The germline gives CDR1 LNHDA, CDR2 SQIVND (reference sequence). The CDR3 covers 16 residues.